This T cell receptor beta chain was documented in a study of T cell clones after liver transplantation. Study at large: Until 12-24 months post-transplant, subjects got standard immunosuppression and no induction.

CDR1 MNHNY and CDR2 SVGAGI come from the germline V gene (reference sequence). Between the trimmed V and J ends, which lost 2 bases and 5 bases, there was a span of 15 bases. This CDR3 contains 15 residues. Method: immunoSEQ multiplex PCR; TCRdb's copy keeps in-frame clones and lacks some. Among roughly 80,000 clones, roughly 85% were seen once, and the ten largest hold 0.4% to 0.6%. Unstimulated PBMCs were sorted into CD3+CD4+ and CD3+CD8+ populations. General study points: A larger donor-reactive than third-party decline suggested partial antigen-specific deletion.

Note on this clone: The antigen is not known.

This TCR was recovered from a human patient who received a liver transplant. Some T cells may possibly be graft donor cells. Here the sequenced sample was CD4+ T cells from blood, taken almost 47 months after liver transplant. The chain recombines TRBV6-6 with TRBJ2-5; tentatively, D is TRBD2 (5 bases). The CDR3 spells CASSYPIGSSETQYF. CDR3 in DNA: TGTGCCAGCAGTTACCCTATTGGGAGTAGTGAGACCCAGTACTTC.